This TCR beta chain was recorded in a study of Graves' ophthalmopathy and Graves' hyperthyroidism. With 8 bases removed from V and 2 bases from J, the gap between germline ends came to 13 bases. Germline CDR1 and CDR2: SEHNR and FQNEAQ (reference sequence). The CDR3 extends over 14 amino acids. Transcripts of RNA were the source for amplifying TCR beta CDR3 regions. HTBI primers served in a first-round RT-PCR, which a second-round multiplex PCR followed. In TCRdb, the multiplex PCR reads were re-called with MiXCR into one record per CDR3 protein. The data hold hundreds of thousands of distinct CDR3 sequences, with roughly 41% observed a single time.

Sequencing was carried out using peripheral blood. The TCR was taken from an adult man with Graves' ophthalmopathy. V gene TRBV7-9 combines with J gene TRBJ1-5; D perhaps matches TRBD1 (5 bases). The CDR3 DNA reads TGTGCCAGCTCACCAGGGAATGGCAATCAGCCCCAGCATTTT. Translation: CASSPGNGNQPQHF.